Included here is one T cell receptor (beta chain) sequence, with context. MiXCR was run by TCRdb on the RACE reads, yielding one entry per CDR3 protein. The sample records about 160,000 distinct CDR3 sequences, about a quarter being singletons. As to time point: patch test 3, about 24 weeks after DPC sensitization. Treatment in this sample: therapeutic diphenylcyclopropenone sensitization with weekly scalp DPC. This sample is drawn from a study of human T cells and chemical hapten exposure. Study context: TCR yields differed between samples (mainly from small differences in pooled library volume).

V lost 1 base and J lost 9, with 10 bases in between. Germline loops: CDR1 LGHDT, CDR2 YNNKEL (reference sequence). This CDR3 comprises 13 residues. Sequenced material: whole blood, taken in connection with sensitization to the hapten diphenylcyclopropenone (DPC). This chain connects TRBV3-1 to TRBJ1-5; no clear D gene. The sequence came from a woman between 18 and 30 years old with alopecia areata. Some clones in this sample may be carry-over from other donors' samples. The CDR3 here is CASSQGPWGPQHF. The CDR3, as DNA: TGTGCCAGCAGCCAAGGACCCTGGGGGCCCCAGCATTTT.